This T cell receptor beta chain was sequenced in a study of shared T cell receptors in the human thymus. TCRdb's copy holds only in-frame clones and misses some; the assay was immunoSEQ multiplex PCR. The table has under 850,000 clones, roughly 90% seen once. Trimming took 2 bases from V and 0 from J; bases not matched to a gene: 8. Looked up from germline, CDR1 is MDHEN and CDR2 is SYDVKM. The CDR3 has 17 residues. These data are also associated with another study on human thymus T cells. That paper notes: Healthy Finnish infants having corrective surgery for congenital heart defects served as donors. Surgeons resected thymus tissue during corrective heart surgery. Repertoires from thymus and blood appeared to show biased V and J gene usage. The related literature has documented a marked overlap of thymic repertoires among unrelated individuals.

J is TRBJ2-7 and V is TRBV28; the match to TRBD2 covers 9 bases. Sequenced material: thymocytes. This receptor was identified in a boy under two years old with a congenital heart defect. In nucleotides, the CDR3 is TGTGCCAGCAGTTTACTAGCGGGGATCCGTCCCTCCTACGAGCAGTACTTC. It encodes CASSLLAGIRPSYEQYF.